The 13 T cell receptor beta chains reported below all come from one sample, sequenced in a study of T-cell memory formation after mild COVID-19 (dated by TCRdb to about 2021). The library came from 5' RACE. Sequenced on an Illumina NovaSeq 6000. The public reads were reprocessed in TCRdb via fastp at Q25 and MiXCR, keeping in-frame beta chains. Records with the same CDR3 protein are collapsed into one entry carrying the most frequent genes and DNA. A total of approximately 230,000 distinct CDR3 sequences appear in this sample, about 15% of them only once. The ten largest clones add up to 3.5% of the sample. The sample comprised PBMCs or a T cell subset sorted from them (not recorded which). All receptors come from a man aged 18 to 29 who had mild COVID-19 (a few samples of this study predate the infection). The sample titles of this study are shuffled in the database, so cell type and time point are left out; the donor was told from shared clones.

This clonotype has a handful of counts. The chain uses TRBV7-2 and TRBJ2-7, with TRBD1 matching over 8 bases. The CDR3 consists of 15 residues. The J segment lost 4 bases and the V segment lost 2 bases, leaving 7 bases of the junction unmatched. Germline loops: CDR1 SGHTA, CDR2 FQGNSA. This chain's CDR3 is CASSLFGTGLYEQYV. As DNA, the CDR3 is TGTGCCAGCAGCTTATTTGGGACAGGACTATACGAGCAGTACGTC.

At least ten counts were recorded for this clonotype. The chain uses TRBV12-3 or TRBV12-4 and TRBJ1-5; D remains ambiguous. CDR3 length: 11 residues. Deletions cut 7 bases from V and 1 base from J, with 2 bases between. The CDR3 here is CASMSNQPQHF. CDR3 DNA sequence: TGTGCCAGCATGAGCAATCAGCCCCAGCATTTT.

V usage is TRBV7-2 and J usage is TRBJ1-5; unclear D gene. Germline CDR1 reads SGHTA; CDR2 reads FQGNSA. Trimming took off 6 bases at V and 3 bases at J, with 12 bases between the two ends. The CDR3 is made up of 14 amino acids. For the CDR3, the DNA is TGTGCCAGCAGATTACCAGCATTCAATCAGCCCCAGCATTTT. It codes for CASRLPAFNQPQHF.

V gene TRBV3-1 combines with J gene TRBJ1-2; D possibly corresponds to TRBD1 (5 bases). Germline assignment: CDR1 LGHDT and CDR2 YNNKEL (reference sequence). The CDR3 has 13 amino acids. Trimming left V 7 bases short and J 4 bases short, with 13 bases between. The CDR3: CASKFGAGYGYTF. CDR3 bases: TGTGCCAGCAAGTTTGGGGCAGGCTATGGCTACACCTTC.

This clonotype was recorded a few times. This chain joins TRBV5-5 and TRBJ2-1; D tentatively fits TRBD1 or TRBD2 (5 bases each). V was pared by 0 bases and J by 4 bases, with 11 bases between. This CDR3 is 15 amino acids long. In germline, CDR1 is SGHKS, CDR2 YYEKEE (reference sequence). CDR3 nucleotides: TGTGCCAGCAGCTTGGGATGGGGCGGGTACAATGAGCAGTTCTTC. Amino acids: CASSLGWGGYNEQFF.

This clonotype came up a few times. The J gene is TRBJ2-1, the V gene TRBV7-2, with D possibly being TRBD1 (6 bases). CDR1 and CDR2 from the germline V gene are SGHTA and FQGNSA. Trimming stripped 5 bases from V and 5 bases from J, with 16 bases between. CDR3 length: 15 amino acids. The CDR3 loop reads CASSIDRLPNNEQFF. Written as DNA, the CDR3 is TGTGCCAGCAGCATCGACAGGTTACCTAACAATGAGCAGTTCTTC.

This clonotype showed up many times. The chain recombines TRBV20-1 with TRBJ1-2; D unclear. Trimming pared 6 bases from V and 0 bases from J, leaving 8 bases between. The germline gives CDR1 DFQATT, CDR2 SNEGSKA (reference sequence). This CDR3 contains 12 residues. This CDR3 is CSAEASNYGYTF. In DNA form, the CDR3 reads TGCAGTGCCGAGGCATCTAACTATGGCTACACCTTC.

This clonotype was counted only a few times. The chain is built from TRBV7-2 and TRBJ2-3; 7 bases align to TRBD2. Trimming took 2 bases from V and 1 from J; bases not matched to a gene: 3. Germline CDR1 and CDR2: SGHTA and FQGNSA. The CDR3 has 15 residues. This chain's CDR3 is CASSLSGDRTDTQYF. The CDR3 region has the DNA TGTGCCAGCAGCTTAAGCGGGGATCGCACAGATACGCAGTATTTT.

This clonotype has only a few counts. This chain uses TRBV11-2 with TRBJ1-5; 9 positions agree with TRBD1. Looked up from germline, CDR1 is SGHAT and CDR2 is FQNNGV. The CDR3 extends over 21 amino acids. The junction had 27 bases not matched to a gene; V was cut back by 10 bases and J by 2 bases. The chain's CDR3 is CAIPHRLYRDRDEIGNQPQHF. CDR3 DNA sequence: TGTGCCATCCCACATCGCCTTTACCGGGACAGGGATGAGATCGGCAATCAGCCCCAGCATTTT.

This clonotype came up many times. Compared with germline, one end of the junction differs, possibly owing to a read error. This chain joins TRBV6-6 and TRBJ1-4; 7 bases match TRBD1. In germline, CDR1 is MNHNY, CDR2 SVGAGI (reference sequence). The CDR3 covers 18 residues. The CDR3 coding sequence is TGTGCCAGCAGTCACTCCCTACAGGGGACAGCAACTAATGAAAAACTGTTTTTT. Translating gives CASSHSLQGTATNEKLFF.

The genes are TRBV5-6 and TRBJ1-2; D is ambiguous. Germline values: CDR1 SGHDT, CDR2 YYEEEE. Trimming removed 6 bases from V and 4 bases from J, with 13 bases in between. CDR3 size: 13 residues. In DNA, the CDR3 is TGTGCCAGCACACCTCAGCAGACCTATGGCTACACCTTC. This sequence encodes CASTPQQTYGYTF.

In nucleotides, the CDR3 is TGTGCCAGCAGCTCCGGGATCACTAACACCGGGGAGCTGTTTTTT. It translates to CASSSGITNTGELFF. The chain couples TRBV7-9 to TRBJ2-2; TRBD2 is a possible D gene (5 bases). CDR3 length equals 15 residues. V lost 4 bases and J lost 2, with 11 bases in between. In germline, CDR1 is SEHNR, CDR2 FQNEAQ (reference sequence).

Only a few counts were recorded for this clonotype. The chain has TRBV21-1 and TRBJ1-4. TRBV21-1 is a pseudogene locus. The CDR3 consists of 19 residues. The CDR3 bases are TGTGCCAGCAGCAACCTCTCAGGCCCTACATGCCTCGAGTCGGAAAAACTGTTTTTT. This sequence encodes CASSNLSGPTCLESEKLFF.